These 6 T cell receptor beta chains were all obtained from the same sample, sequenced in a study of blood T cell repertoires in COVID-19 (dated by TCRdb to the early 2020s). Library construction relied on the immunoSEQ multiplex PCR assay. TCRdb limited this immuneACCESS table to in-frame rearrangements with V and J called. A share of clones is missing; checked studies link under half to unresolved V genes, and the rest is unexplained. This sample holds about 200,000 clones; 80% to 85% were observed only once. The top ten clonotypes cover less than 20% of the sample. The sequencing sample was made of peripheral blood. These receptor sequences come from a human donor in a cohort sampled during active COVID-19.

This chain's CDR3 is CASSVQGWSNTEAFF. The CDR3 DNA reads as TGTGCCAGTAGTGTACAGGGTTGGTCGAACACTGAAGCTTTCTTT. The chain has TRBV19 and TRBJ1-1; TRBD1 might be the D (6 bases). Germline CDR1 is LNHDA and CDR2 is SQIVND (reference sequence). Trimming removed 5 bases from V and 1 base from J, with 14 bases in between. CDR3 length: 15 amino acids. The whole variable domain, filled in from reference TRBV19 and TRBJ1-1, reads DGGITQSPKYLFRKEGQNVTLSCEQNLNHDAMYWYRQDPGQGLRLIYYSQIVNDFQKGDIAEGYSVSREKKESFPLTVTSAQKNPTAFYLCASSVQGWSNTEAFFGQGTRLTVV.

This clone turned up a few times. This chain joins TRBV9 and TRBJ2-2, with D maybe TRBD2 (6 bases). Trimming left V 0 bases short and J 6 bases short, with 27 bases between. Germline CDR1 reads SGDLS; CDR2 reads YYNGEE. The CDR3 length is 20 residues. The CDR3 reads CASSVASDYLSGVVAGELFF. The CDR3 DNA reads TGTGCCAGCAGCGTAGCTTCCGACTATCTCTCGGGAGTTGTCGCCGGGGAGCTGTTTTTT.

This clone has only one observation. V usage is TRBV2 and J usage is TRBJ1-2; tentative D call: TRBD1 (5 bases). The CDR3 runs 12 residues. Trimming took off 0 bases at V and 6 bases at J, with 5 bases between the two ends. Germline V lookup: CDR1 SNHLY, CDR2 FYNNEI. This chain's CDR3 is CASSEARDGYTF. The CDR3 nucleotides read TGTGCCAGCAGTGAAGCCAGGGATGGCTACACCTTC. Together with reference TRBV2 and TRBJ1-2, the CDR3 gives the full variable domain: EPEVTQTPSHQVTQMGQEVILRCVPISNHLYFYWYRQILGQKVEFLVSFYNNEISEKSEIFDDQFSVERPDGSNFTLKIRSTKLEDSAMYFCASSEARDGYTFGSGTRLTVV.

The chain is built from TRBV18 and TRBJ2-3, with 12 bases lining up with TRBD2. The germline CDR1 and CDR2 sequences are KGHSH and LQKENI. V lost 3 bases to trimming and J lost 1 base; unmatched junction nucleotides: 2. This CDR3 spans 16 amino acids. The CDR3 sequence: CASSPGLAGRTDTQYF. For the CDR3, the DNA is TGTGCCAGCTCACCCGGACTAGCGGGACGCACAGATACGCAGTATTTT.

V gene TRBV6-6 combines with J gene TRBJ1-1; TRBD1 aligns across 8 bases. There are 11 residues in the CDR3. CDR1 MNHNY and CDR2 SVGAGI come from the germline V gene (reference sequence). The V gene end was trimmed by 8 bases and the J gene end by 8 bases; junction bases not matched to a gene: 4. In nucleotides, the CDR3 is TGTGCCAGCTCAGGGGGCGCGGAAGCTTTCTTT. Its translation is CASSGGAEAFF.

This sequence joins TRBV10-3 and TRBJ1-6; 7 bases are shared with TRBD1. The CDR3 contains 16 residues. V dropped 6 bases and J dropped 4; count of bases not matched to a gene: 9. Germline V gene sequence: CDR1 ENHRY, CDR2 SYGVKD. The CDR3 DNA is TGTGCCATCAGGGACGGGACAGCAGATTATAATTCACCCCTCCACTTT. The encoded protein is CAIRDGTADYNSPLHF.